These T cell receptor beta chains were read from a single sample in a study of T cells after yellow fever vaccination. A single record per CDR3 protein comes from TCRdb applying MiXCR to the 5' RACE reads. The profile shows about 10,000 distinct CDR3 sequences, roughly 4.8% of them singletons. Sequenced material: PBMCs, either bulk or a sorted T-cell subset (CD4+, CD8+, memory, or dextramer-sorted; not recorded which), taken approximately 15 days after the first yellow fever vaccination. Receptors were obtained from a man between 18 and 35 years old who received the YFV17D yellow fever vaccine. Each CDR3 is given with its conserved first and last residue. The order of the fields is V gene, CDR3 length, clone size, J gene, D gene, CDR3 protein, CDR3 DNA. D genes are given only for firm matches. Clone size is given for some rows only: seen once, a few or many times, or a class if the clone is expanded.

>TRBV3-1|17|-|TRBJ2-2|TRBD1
CASTKELAGGETGELFF
TGTGCCTCCACCAAGGAGCTTGCAGGGGGAGAGACCGGGGAGCTGTTTTTT
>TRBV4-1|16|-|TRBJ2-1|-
CARSQPIRTRDNEQFF
TGCGCCCGCAGCCAACCCATTAGAACCCGTGACAATGAGCAGTTCTTC
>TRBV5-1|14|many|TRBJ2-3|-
CASKIATDGDTQYF
TGCGCCAGCAAGATCGCAACGGACGGAGATACGCAGTATTTT
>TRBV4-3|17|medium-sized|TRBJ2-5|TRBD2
CASSQVYSGGEGETQYF
TGCGCCAGCAGCCAGGTCTATAGCGGGGGAGAGGGAGAGACCCAGTACTTC
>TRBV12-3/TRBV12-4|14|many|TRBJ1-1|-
CASSSETVNTEAFF
TGTGCCAGCAGTTCGGAGACGGTGAACACTGAAGCTTTCTTT
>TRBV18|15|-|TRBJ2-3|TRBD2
CASSPPGGETDTQYF
TGTGCCAGCTCACCACCGGGGGGGGAGACAGATACGCAGTATTTT
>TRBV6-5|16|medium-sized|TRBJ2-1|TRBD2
CASSHRLAGEGNEQFF
TGTGCCAGCAGCCACCGACTAGCGGGGGAGGGCAATGAGCAGTTCTTC
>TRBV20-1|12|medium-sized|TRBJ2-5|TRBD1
CSAKRTGKTQYF
TGCAGTGCTAAAAGGACAGGAAAGACCCAGTACTTC
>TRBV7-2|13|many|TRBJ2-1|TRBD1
CASSLGTANEQFF
TGTGCCAGCAGCTTGGGGACAGCCAATGAGCAGTTCTTC
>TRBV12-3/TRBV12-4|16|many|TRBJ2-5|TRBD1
CASSPPRTGVEETQYF
TGTGCCAGCAGTCCCCCGCGGACAGGGGTTGAAGAGACCCAGTACTTC
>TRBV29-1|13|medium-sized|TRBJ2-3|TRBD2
CSVRGGSTDTQYF
TGCAGCGTACGCGGGGGAAGCACAGATACGCAGTATTTT
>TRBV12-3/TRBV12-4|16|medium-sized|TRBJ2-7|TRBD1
CASSHEPGQGAYEQYF
TGTGCCAGCAGCCACGAACCGGGACAGGGGGCCTACGAGCAGTACTTC
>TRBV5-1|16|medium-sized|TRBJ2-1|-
CASSLVHGGNYNEQFF
TGCGCCAGCAGCTTGGTTCACGGGGGTAACTACAATGAGCAGTTCTTC